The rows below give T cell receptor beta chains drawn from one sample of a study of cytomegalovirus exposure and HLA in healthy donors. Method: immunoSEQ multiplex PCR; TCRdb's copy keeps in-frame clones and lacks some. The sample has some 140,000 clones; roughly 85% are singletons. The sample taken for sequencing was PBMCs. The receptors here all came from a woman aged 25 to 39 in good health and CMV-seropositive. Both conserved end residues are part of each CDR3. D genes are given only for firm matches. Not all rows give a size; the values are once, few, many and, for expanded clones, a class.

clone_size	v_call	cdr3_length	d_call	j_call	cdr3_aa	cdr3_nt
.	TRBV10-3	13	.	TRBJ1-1	CAIRTDPDTEAFF	TGTGCCATCAGGACAGATCCTGACACTGAAGCTTTCTTT
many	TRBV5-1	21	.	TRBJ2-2	CASSLPRRQDILLEHRRELFF	TGCGCCAGCAGCTTACCACGGAGACAGGACATCCTACTAGAACACCGCAGGGAGCTGTTTTTT
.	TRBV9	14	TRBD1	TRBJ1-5	CASSVEAGGSPQHF	TGTGCCAGCAGCGTAGAGGCAGGGGGGAGTCCCCAGCATTTT
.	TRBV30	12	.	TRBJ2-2	CAWAGLTGELFF	TGTGCCTGGGCCGGACTGACCGGGGAGCTGTTTTTT
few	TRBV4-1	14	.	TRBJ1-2	CASSPLPREAGYTF	TGCGCCAGCAGCCCTCTGCCTCGGGAGGCTGGCTACACCTTC
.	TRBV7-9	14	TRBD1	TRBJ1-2	CASSLVVGTEGYTF	TGTGCCAGCAGCTTAGTGGTTGGGACAGAGGGCTACACCTTC
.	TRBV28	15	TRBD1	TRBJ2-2	CASTRDRDNTGELFF	TGTGCCAGCACCCGGGACAGGGATAACACCGGGGAGCTGTTTTTT
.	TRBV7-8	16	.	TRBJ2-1	CASSFSSRSSYNEQFF	TGTGCCAGCAGCTTTTCCAGCCGGAGCTCCTACAATGAGCAGTTCTTC
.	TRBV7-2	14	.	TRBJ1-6	CASSSGTGNSPLHF	TGTGCCAGCAGCTCTGGTACAGGGAATTCACCCCTCCACTTT
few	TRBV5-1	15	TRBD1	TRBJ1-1	CASRKGAEGNTEAFF	TGCGCCAGCAGGAAGGGGGCCGAGGGGAACACTGAAGCTTTCTTT
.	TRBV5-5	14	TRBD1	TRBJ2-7	CASSLLGTGQEQYF	TGTGCCAGCAGCTTGCTCGGGACAGGGCAAGAGCAGTACTTC
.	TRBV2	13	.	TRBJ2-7	CASKEGSLYEQYF	TGTGCCAGCAAAGAGGGCTCCCTCTACGAGCAGTACTTC
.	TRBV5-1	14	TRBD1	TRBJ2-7	CASSPRDRYYEQYF	TGCGCCAGCAGCCCCCGGGACAGGTACTACGAGCAGTACTTC